This is a list of T cell receptor beta chains from one sample in a study of cytomegalovirus exposure and HLA in healthy donors. TCRdb's copy holds only in-frame clones and misses some; the assay was immunoSEQ multiplex PCR. The sample contains about 180,000 clones, 86% of which appear only once. Sequencing was done on a sample of PBMCs. The source of these receptors is a man aged 18 to 30 in good health and CMV-seropositive. Each CDR3 is given with its conserved first and last residue.

v_call	j_call	cdr3_aa
TRBV30	TRBJ2-1	CAWSVGTGGGNEQFF
TRBV18	TRBJ1-1	CASSTMRDGEAFF
TRBV6-5	TRBJ2-3	CASSYEPYTDTQYF
TRBV19	TRBJ2-7	CASSIGPSGNEVEQYF
TRBV6-6	TRBJ1-5	CASSDTGDNQPQHF
TRBV7-2	TRBJ1-1	CASRVWGPNTEAFF
TRBV9	TRBJ2-2	CASSVGGTGELFF
TRBV28	TRBJ1-5	CASRGPYRGDSNQPQHF
TRBV25-1	TRBJ2-3	CASSVGADTQYF
TRBV9	TRBJ2-7	CASSESAGSYEQYF
TRBV18	TRBJ1-2	CASSPPSYYGYTF
TRBV30	TRBJ1-4	CAWGGTGHEKLFF
TRBV18	TRBJ2-3	CASSLEEDTQYF
TRBV7-9	TRBJ2-7	CASSSRGWGDEQYF
TRBV7-6	TRBJ1-1	CASSPGGNTEAFF
TRBV10-2	TRBJ1-2	CASSLTGEGGYGYTF
TRBV29-1	TRBJ2-2	CSVEEGGGPTGELFF
TRBV27	TRBJ1-1	CASSSRINTEAFF
TRBV10-1	TRBJ1-2	CASSSPTGATPLTYGYTF
TRBV7-6	TRBJ2-3	CASSLMTGADTQYF
TRBV5-1	TRBJ2-1	CASSSGLVNEQFF
TRBV19	TRBJ2-1	CASSISGYSYNEQFF
TRBV7-6	TRBJ2-7	CASSFDGSRYEQYF
TRBV7-9	TRBJ2-1	CASSSPSGREIDNEQFF
TRBV7-3	TRBJ2-5	CASSLGGRETQYF
TRBV29-1	TRBJ2-1	CSVERGTGPFF
TRBV28	TRBJ2-7	CASSFRGGTYEQYF
TRBV7-4	TRBJ2-1	CASSRTSGRHKKYEQFF
TRBV21-1	TRBJ2-3	CASSKGQDSSTDTQYF
TRBV27	TRBJ2-2	CASSLGDTGELFF
TRBV29-1	TRBJ2-7	CSVVRELGYEQYF
TRBV4-2	TRBJ2-3	CASSQVSRGDTQYF
TRBV5-1	TRBJ2-3	CASSLGADTQYF
TRBV4-3	TRBJ2-7	CASSQDRRGGTYEQYF
TRBV7-2	TRBJ2-3	CASSLASGATDTQYF
TRBV7-2	TRBJ1-2	CASSLEAVYPYGYTF
TRBV7-9	TRBJ1-2	CASSLGGEGLYGYTF
TRBV15	TRBJ2-3	CATSPGGRDSKYF